Shown below are 10 T cell receptor beta chains from a single sample sequenced in a study of blood T cell repertoires in COVID-19. Sequenced by immunoSEQ multiplex PCR; TCRdb stores in-frame clones only, minus some. The sample has some 88,000 clones, roughly 77% seen once. The sample taken for sequencing was peripheral blood. These TCRs come from a human donor in a cohort sampled during active COVID-19.

The chain recombines TRBV20-1 with TRBJ2-7; D is unclear. Germline V gene lookup returns CDR1 DFQATT and CDR2 SNEGSKA (reference sequence). The V end lost 1 base, the J end lost 3 bases, and 4 bases lay between the germline ends. CDR3 length: 11 residues. CDR3 sequence (DNA): TGCAGTGCTAGAGTCAACTACGAGCAGTACTTC. As protein: CSARVNYEQYF.

This chain links TRBV28 with TRBJ2-1; 8 positions match TRBD1. Germline CDR1 is MDHEN and CDR2 is SYDVKM. V shed 5 bases and J 9 bases; nucleotides not matched to a gene: 12. CDR3 length: 15 residues. CDR3 coding DNA: TGTGCCAGCAGTCCTACTCTGGACAGGGTCGGTGAGCAGTTCTTC. This encodes CASSPTLDRVGEQFF.

This CDR3 is CASSRQGISGNTIYF. The DNA of the CDR3 is TGTGCCAGCAGCCGTCAGGGAATCTCTGGAAACACCATATATTTT. This chain links TRBV27 with TRBJ1-3, with TRBD1 as a possible D gene (5 bases). CDR3 length: 15 residues. V lost 6 bases and J 0 bases, leaving 12 bases between the germline ends. Germline V gives CDR1 MNHEY, CDR2 SMNVEV (reference sequence).

The V gene is TRBV7-9, the J gene TRBJ2-2; 11 bases are a match to TRBD2. Germline loops: CDR1 SEHNR, CDR2 FQNEAQ (reference sequence). Germline trimming cut 5 bases from V and 2 bases from J; bases unmatched to any gene: 10. The length of the CDR3 is 18 residues. CDR3 loop: CASSPLAGGIINTGELFF. Written as DNA, the CDR3 is TGTGCCAGCAGCCCCTTAGCGGGAGGGATCATAAACACCGGGGAGCTGTTTTTT.

V usage is TRBV9 and J usage is TRBJ2-5; the D is unclear. The V gene's germline CDR1 is SGDLS and CDR2 YYNGEE. This CDR3 contains 13 residues. Trimming took 0 bases from V and 3 from J, leaving 6 bases between them. The DNA of the CDR3 is TGTGCCAGCAGCGTAGTGGCGGAAGAGACCCAGTACTTC. Translation: CASSVVAEETQYF. Full variable domain (remainder filled in from reference TRBV9 and TRBJ2-5): DSGVTQTPKHLITATGQRVTLRCSPRSGDLSVYWYQQSLDQGLQFLIQYYNGEERAKGNILERFSAQQFPDLHSELNLSSLELGDSALYFCASSVVAEETQYFGPGTRLLVL.

The rearrangement joins TRBV7-9 to TRBJ1-1; maybe TRBD1 (6 bases). Germline V lookup: CDR1 SEHNR, CDR2 FQNEAQ (reference sequence). There are 15 residues in the CDR3. V gave up 6 bases and J gave up 1 base, with 15 bases separating them. In nucleotides, the CDR3 is TGTGCCAGCAGGAAAGAGGGGGGGCAGAACACTGAAGCTTTCTTT. Encoded protein: CASRKEGGQNTEAFF.

This clone was seen a handful of times. V is TRBV7-8 and J is TRBJ2-7, with no clear D. In germline, CDR1 is SGHVS, CDR2 FQNEAQ. Trimming took 0 bases from V and 0 from J, leaving 12 bases between them. The CDR3 length is 16 residues. DNA of the CDR3: TGTGCCAGCAGCTTAGCTCCACCACTCCTCTCCTACGAGCAGTACTTC. It encodes CASSLAPPLLSYEQYF. Drawing the rest from reference TRBV7-8 and TRBJ2-7, the complete variable domain is GAGVSQSPRYKVAKRGQDVALRCDPISGHVSLFWYQQALGQGPEFLTYFQNEAQLDKSGLPSDRFFAERPEGSVSTLKIQRTQQEDSAVYLCASSLAPPLLSYEQYFGPGTRLTVT.

This clone was detected only once. The chain links TRBV6-6 to TRBJ2-7; perhaps TRBD2 as D (7 bases). Looked up from germline, CDR1 is MNHNY and CDR2 is SVGAGI (reference sequence). The CDR3 runs to 15 residues. V dropped 6 bases and J dropped 3 bases, with 18 bases sitting between them. The CDR3 nucleotides read TGTGCCAGCAGCCGTAGGGGGGAGGGCCGCTACGAGCAGTACTTC. It codes for CASSRRGEGRYEQYF.

The V and J genes are TRBV6-6 and TRBJ1-1, with D possibly matching TRBD1 (6 bases). V lost 5 bases and J 0 bases, leaving 22 bases between the germline ends. CDR3 length: 18 amino acids. Per the germline V gene, CDR1 is MNHNY and CDR2 is SVGAGI (reference sequence). This CDR3 reads CASSPHTNREPMNTEAFF. The DNA for the CDR3 is TGTGCCAGCAGTCCTCACACTAACAGGGAACCCATGAACACTGAAGCTTTCTTT.

This clone occurred once. The CDR3: CASSQDLTAGETQYF. Here the CDR3 DNA reads TGTGCCAGCAGCCAGGACTTGACTGCGGGGGAGACCCAGTACTTC. The chain uses TRBV3-1 (or the pseudogene TRBV3-2) and TRBJ2-5, with D perhaps matching TRBD2 (6 bases). CDR1 and CDR2 (germline): LGHDT, YNNKEL (reference sequence). V was clipped by 3 bases and J by 5 bases, with 16 bases between them. The CDR3 has 15 amino acids.